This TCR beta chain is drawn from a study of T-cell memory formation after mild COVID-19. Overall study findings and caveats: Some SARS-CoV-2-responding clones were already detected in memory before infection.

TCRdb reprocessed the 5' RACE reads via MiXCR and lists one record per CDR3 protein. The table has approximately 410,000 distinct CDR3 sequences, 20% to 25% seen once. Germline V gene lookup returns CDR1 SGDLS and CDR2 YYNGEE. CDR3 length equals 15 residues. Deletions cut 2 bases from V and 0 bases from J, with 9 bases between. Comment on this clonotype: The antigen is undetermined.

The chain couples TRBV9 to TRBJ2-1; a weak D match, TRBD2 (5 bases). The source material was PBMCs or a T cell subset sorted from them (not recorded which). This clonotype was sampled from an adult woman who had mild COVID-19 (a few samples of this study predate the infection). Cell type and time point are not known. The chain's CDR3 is CASSVLAGSYNEQFF. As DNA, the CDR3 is TGTGCCAGCAGCGTCCTCGCGGGCTCCTACAATGAGCAGTTCTTC.